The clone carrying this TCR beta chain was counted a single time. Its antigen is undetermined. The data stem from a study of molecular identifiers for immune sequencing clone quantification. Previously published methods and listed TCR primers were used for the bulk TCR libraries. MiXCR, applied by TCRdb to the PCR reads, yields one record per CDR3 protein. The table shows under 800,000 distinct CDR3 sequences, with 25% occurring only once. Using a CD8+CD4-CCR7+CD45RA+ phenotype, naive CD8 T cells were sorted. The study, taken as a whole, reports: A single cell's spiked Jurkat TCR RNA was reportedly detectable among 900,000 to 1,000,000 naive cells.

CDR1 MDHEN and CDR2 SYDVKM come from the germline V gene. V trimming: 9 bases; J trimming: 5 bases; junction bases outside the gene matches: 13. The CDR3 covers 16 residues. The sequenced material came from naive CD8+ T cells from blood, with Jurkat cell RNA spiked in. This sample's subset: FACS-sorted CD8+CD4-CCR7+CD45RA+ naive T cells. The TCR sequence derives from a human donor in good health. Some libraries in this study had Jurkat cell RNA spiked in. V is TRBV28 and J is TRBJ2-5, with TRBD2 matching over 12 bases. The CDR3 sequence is CARSLAVLAGGETQYF. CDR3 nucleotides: TGTGCCAGGAGCTTGGCGGTGCTAGCGGGAGGGGAGACCCAGTACTTC.